This is a list of T cell receptor beta chains from one sample in a study of beta chain features in type 1 diabetes. This table comes from immunoSEQ multiplex PCR, and its TCRdb copy is limited to in-frame clones, with some not included. The table shows around 240,000 clones, with 9.6% occurring only once. The sequenced sample was naive CD4+ T cells from blood. Receptor source: a woman younger than 30 in good health. Both conserved end residues are part of each CDR3. The D gene is left open where the match is weak. Rows give clone size only sometimes, using once, few, many, or a class for an expanded clone.

NA	TRBV6-1	TRBJ1-1	few	TGTGCCAGCAGTGAAGGACAGCGGAACACTGAAGCTTTCTTT	CASSEGQRNTEAFF
NA	TRBV11-3	TRBJ2-2	NA	TGTGCCAGCAGCTTGGTGAGGGAGGCCGGGGAGCTGTTTTTT	CASSLVREAGELFF
TRBD1	TRBV11-2	TRBJ2-5	NA	TGTGCCAGCAGCCGGGACAGGGGTCAAGAGACCCAGTACTTC	CASSRDRGQETQYF
NA	TRBV9	TRBJ2-2	NA	TGTGCCAGCAGCGTAGGCACGGGGTATAGTACCGGGGAGCTGTTTTTT	CASSVGTGYSTGELFF
TRBD2	TRBV5-4	TRBJ2-1	few	TGTGCCAGCAGCTTGGGCGGGAGGACCTACAATGAGCAGTTCTTC	CASSLGGRTYNEQFF
TRBD1	TRBV27	TRBJ2-7	NA	TGTGCCAGCAGTCTGGGGACAGTAGGTTACGAGCAGTACTTC	CASSLGTVGYEQYF
TRBD1	TRBV18	TRBJ2-7	NA	TGTGCCAGCTCCCCCGGACAGGGGTCCTACGAGCAGTACTTC	CASSPGQGSYEQYF
NA	TRBV2	TRBJ2-1	few	TGTGCCAGCAGTGAAAACGGAGGCTACAATGAGCAGTTCTTC	CASSENGGYNEQFF
TRBD2	TRBV7-9	TRBJ2-1	few	TGTGCCAGCAGCTTAACCCGACTAGCGGGGGCATACAATGAGCAGTTCTTC	CASSLTRLAGAYNEQFF
TRBD2	TRBV5-6	TRBJ2-7	NA	TGTGCCAGCAGCTTGAGCGGGGCCTACGAGCAGTACTTC	CASSLSGAYEQYF
NA	TRBV27	TRBJ1-1	once	TGTGCCAGCAGGTTTGGGCCGAACACTGAAGCTTTCTTT	CASRFGPNTEAFF
NA	TRBV9	TRBJ2-7	NA	TGTGCCAGCAGCGTAGTGCCGCGCTCCTACGAGCAGTACTTC	CASSVVPRSYEQYF
TRBD2	TRBV5-1	TRBJ2-1	NA	TGCGCCAGCAGCTCGGGCGGTAGCGGGGGCGAGCAGTTCTTC	CASSSGGSGGEQFF
NA	TRBV19	TRBJ1-6	NA	TGTGCCAGTAGTACCGACAGTTCTGTTAATTCACCCCTCCACTTT	CASSTDSSVNSPLHF
NA	TRBV2	TRBJ1-1	NA	TGTGCCAGCACTCAGGGGTCTGAAGCTTTCTTT	CASTQGSEAFF
NA	TRBV4-1	TRBJ2-2	few	TGCGCCAGCAGCCAAGAAATAGGAGGGAACACCGGGGAGCTGTTTTTT	CASSQEIGGNTGELFF
NA	TRBV27	TRBJ1-1	NA	TGTGCCAGCAGTCAGCAGGGAAGGGGGACTGAAGCTTTCTTT	CASSQQGRGTEAFF
NA	TRBV9	TRBJ2-3	few	TGTGCCAGCAGCGTAGAGACTTTCACAGATACGCAGTATTTT	CASSVETFTDTQYF
NA	TRBV29-1	TRBJ2-3	NA	TGCAGCGTTGAACCGGGGAAGGATACGCAGTATTTT	CSVEPGKDTQYF
NA	TRBV5-5	TRBJ2-6	few	TGTGCCAGCAGCTTTCTCCTCTCTGGGGCCAACGTCCTGACTTTC	CASSFLLSGANVLTF
TRBD1	TRBV7-8	TRBJ2-7	few	TGTGCCAGCAGCTTAGACTACGGACAGGGAACACGAGAGCAGTACTTC	CASSLDYGQGTREQYF
TRBD1	TRBV2	TRBJ1-2	NA	TGTGCCAGCATGCCGACAGGGCTCTCCTATGGCTACACCTTC	CASMPTGLSYGYTF
NA	TRBV6-1	TRBJ1-2	NA	TGTGCCAGCAGTGAAATGGTCGTGAGTTATGGCTACACCTTC	CASSEMVVSYGYTF
TRBD2	TRBV15	TRBJ2-1	NA	TGTGCCACCAGCAGGGGGAGGGCGGGGAACAATGAGCAGTTCTTC	CATSRGRAGNNEQFF
TRBD1	TRBV2	TRBJ1-2	NA	TGTGCCAGCAACCGGGACAGGGGGCCCTATGGCTACACCTTC	CASNRDRGPYGYTF
NA	TRBV25-1	TRBJ1-1	NA	TGTGCCAGCAGCGACTCCAAGGGAGTGAACACTGAAGCTTTCTTT	CASSDSKGVNTEAFF
TRBD1	TRBV30	TRBJ2-2	few	TGTGCCTGGAGTTCCCGGCAGGGGGTCACCGGGGAGCTGTTTTTT	CAWSSRQGVTGELFF
TRBD2	TRBV15	TRBJ2-1	NA	TGTGCCAGCAGACTAGCGGGAGTCGACAATGAGCAGTTCTTC	CASRLAGVDNEQFF
TRBD2	TRBV5-4	TRBJ2-7	NA	TGTGCCAGCAGCTCCCCGACGCTAGCGGGAGCCTACGAGCAGTACTTC	CASSSPTLAGAYEQYF
NA	TRBV7-9	TRBJ1-2	few	TGTGCCAGCAGCTTGGTATCGCAGGGCTATGGCTACACCTTC	CASSLVSQGYGYTF
NA	TRBV18	TRBJ2-7	few	TGTGCCAGCTCACCCAAAAGGGGGAGCCACGAGCAGTACTTC	CASSPKRGSHEQYF
TRBD2	TRBV30	TRBJ2-1	NA	TGTGCCTGGAGTGTACGAGCGGGAGGGTCCTACAATGAGCAGTTCTTC	CAWSVRAGGSYNEQFF
TRBD2	TRBV4-1	TRBJ2-3	few	TGCGCCAGCAGCCAATGGCTAGCGGGGGTCACAGATACGCAGTATTTT	CASSQWLAGVTDTQYF
NA	TRBV5-6	TRBJ1-1	few	TGTGCCAGCAGGCCCAGGGTTGCCACTGAAGCTTTCTTT	CASRPRVATEAFF
TRBD1	TRBV29-1	TRBJ2-1	NA	TGCAGCGTTGGGGGACAGTTGGGCCCGGGCAATGAGCAGTTCTTC	CSVGGQLGPGNEQFF
NA	TRBV5-1	TRBJ2-1	NA	TGCGCCAGCAGCTTGGATGGCAGGGGAAATGAGCAGTTCTTC	CASSLDGRGNEQFF
TRBD1	TRBV18	TRBJ2-1	once	TGTGCCAGCTCACCACCGGACAGGGGGCGGATTAAGGACAATGAGCAGTTCTTC	CASSPPDRGRIKDNEQFF
NA	TRBV23-1	TRBJ2-6	many	TGCGCCAGCAGTCCAGACATAGCTGGGGCCAACGTCCTGACTTTC	CASSPDIAGANVLTF
NA	TRBV30	TRBJ1-2	NA	TGTGCCTGGACAGCGAACTATGGCTACACCTTC	CAWTANYGYTF
TRBD1	TRBV30	TRBJ1-1	few	TGTGCCTGGAGTGTCGCAGGGGGCGACACTGAAGCTTTCTTT	CAWSVAGGDTEAFF
NA	TRBV27	TRBJ2-1	few	TGTGCCAGCAGTCCCTCGGGGGGCCCCTACAATGAGCAGTTCTTC	CASSPSGGPYNEQFF
TRBD2	TRBV5-1	TRBJ2-1	few	TGCGCCAGCAGCTCCGGGACTAGTTGGAATGAGCAGTTCTTC	CASSSGTSWNEQFF
NA	TRBV7-3	TRBJ1-1	NA	TGTGCCAGCAGCTCCAGGGTAAACACTGAAGCTTTCTTT	CASSSRVNTEAFF
NA	TRBV5-6	TRBJ2-2	few	TGTGCCAGCAGCTTGCTGGCCACCGGGGAGCTGTTTTTT	CASSLLATGELFF
NA	TRBV10-3	TRBJ2-1	NA	TGTGCCGCCCAACCCGGGGGTGGCCGGAATGAGCAGTTCTTC	CAAQPGGGRNEQFF
NA	TRBV6-5	TRBJ2-2	NA	TGTGCCAGCAGAGACGGGTCGAACACCGGGGAGCTGTTTTTT	CASRDGSNTGELFF